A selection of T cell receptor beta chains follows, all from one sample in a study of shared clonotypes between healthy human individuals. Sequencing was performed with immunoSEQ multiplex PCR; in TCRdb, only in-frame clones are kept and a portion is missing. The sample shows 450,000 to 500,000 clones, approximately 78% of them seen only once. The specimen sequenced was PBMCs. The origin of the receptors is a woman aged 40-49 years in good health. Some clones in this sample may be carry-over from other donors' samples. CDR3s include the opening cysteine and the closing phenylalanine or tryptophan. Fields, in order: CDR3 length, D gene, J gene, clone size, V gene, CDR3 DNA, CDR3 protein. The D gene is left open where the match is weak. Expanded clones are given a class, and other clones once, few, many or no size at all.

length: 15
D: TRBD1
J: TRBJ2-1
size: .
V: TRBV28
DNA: TGTGCCAGCAGTCCGGACAGGGAGGCGCGCAATGAGCAGTTCTTC
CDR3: CASSPDREARNEQFF

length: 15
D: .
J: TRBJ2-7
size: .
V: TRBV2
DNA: TGTGCCAGCAGGCTTCTCGGGGACGGGCGCTACGAGCAGTACTTC
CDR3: CASRLLGDGRYEQYF

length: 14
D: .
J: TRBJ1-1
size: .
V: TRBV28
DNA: TGTGCCAGCAGTCACCCCGCCCGGGCCACTGAAGCTTTCTTT
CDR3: CASSHPARATEAFF

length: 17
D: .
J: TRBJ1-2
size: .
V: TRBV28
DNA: TGTGCCAGCAGGGGGGTTGGGCAGGGAGGGTACGACTATGGCTACACCTTC
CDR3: CASRGVGQGGYDYGYTF

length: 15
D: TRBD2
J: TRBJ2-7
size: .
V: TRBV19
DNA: TGTGCCAGTAGTATAGATAGTCTAGCGGCTTCCGAGCAGTACTTC
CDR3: CASSIDSLAASEQYF

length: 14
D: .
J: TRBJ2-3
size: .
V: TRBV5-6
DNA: TGTGCCAGCAGTCCGGGACCGAACACAGATACGCAGTATTTT
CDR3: CASSPGPNTDTQYF

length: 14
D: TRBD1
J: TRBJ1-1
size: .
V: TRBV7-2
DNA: TGTGCCAGCAGTCCGACAGGGGGCTACACTGAAGCTTTCTTT
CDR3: CASSPTGGYTEAFF

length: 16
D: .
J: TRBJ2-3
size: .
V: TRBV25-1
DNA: TGTGCCAGCAGTGAAGGCCGGACATCTAGCACAGATACGCAGTATTTT
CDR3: CASSEGRTSSTDTQYF

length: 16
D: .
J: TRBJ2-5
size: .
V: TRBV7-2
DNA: TGTGCCAGCAGCTCCCCCGACAACCTCGAGCGAGAGACCCAGTACTTC
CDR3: CASSSPDNLERETQYF

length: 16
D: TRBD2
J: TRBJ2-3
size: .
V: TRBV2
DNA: TGTGCCAGCAGGGCGGGACTAGCGGGAGGGATAGATACGCAGTATTTT
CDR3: CASRAGLAGGIDTQYF

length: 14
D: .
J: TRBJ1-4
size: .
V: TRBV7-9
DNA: TGTGCCAGCAGCCCGACAGCTCGCAATGAAAAACTGTTTTTT
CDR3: CASSPTARNEKLFF

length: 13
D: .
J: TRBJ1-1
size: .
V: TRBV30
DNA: TGTGCCTGGGACCGGGTCCTGAACACTGAAGCTTTCTTT
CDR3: CAWDRVLNTEAFF

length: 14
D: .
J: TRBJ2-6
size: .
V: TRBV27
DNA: TGTGCCAGCAGTCTCGGCTCTGGGGCCAACGTCCTGACTTTC
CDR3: CASSLGSGANVLTF

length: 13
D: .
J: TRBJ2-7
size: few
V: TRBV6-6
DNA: TGTGCCAGCAGTTACGAGGTCACCTACGAGCAGTACTTC
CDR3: CASSYEVTYEQYF

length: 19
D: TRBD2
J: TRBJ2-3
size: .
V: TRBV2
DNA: TGTGCCAGCAACGGACCCTCGGGACTAGCGGGAGGGCCAGGTGATACGCAGTATTTT
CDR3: CASNGPSGLAGGPGDTQYF

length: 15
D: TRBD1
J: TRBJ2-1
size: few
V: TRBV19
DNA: TGTGCCAGTAGTAACCGGGACAGAGCCGACAATGAGCAGTTCTTC
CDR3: CASSNRDRADNEQFF

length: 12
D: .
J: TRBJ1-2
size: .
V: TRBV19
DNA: TGTGCCAGTAGTGAACACAACTATGGCTACACCTTC
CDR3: CASSEHNYGYTF

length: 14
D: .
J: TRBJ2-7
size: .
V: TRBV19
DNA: TGTGCCAGTAACCCCCACCGCCCCGACTACGAGCAGTACTTC
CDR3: CASNPHRPDYEQYF

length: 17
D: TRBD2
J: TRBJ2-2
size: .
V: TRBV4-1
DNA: TGCGCCAGCAGCCCCCCGGGGGGGGAGGGCGGCACCGGGGAGCTGTTTTTT
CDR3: CASSPPGGEGGTGELFF

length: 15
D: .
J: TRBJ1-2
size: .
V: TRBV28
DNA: TGTGCCAGCAGTTTTTCGGGTAACTTTAACTATGGCTACACCTTC
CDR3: CASSFSGNFNYGYTF

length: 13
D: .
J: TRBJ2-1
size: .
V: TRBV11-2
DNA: TGTGCCAGCAGCCGGACAGAGTACAATGAGCAGTTCTTC
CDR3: CASSRTEYNEQFF

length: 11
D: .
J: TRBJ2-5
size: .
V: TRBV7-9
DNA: TGTGCCAGCAGCTCAGGGGAGACCCAGTACTTC
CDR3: CASSSGETQYF

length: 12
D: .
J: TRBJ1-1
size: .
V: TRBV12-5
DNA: TGTGCTAGTGGTTTTGCGAACACTGAAGCTTTCTTT
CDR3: CASGFANTEAFF

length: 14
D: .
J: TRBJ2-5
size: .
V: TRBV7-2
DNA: TGTGCCAGCAGCGCCCCGGGGGCCGTGCAGACCCAGTACTTC
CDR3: CASSAPGAVQTQYF

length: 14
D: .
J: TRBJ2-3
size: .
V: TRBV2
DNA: TGTGCCAGCAAGGGGTTGGGGCCCACAGATACGCAGTATTTT
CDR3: CASKGLGPTDTQYF

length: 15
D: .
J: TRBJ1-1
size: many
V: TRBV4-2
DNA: TGTGCCAGCAGCCATTCGACGGGGCCAGGGACTGAAGCTTTCTTT
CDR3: CASSHSTGPGTEAFF

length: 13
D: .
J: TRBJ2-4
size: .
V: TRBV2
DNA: TGTGCCAGCACGGGACTAGCCAAAAACATTCAGTACTTC
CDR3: CASTGLAKNIQYF

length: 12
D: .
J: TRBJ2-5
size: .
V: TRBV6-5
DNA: TGTGCCAGCAGTCAAGTGGGAGAGACCCAGTACTTC
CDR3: CASSQVGETQYF

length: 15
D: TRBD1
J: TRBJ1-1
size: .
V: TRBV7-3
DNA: TGTGCCAGCAGCTTGGGACAGATCATGAACACTGAAGCTTTCTTT
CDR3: CASSLGQIMNTEAFF